This T cell receptor beta chain is drawn from a study of blood T cell repertoires in COVID-19. CDR1 and CDR2 from the germline V gene are MNHEY and SVGAGI. V lost 5 bases to trimming and J lost 7 bases; unmatched junction nucleotides: 10. CDR3 length: 15 amino acids. The repertoire was sequenced with immunoSEQ multiplex PCR; TCRdb's copy has only in-frame clones and lacks some. This repertoire shows about 200,000 clones, roughly 85% found once; its top ten account for roughly a sixth. Input material: PBMCs or T cells enriched from blood (not recorded which). This TCR derives from a man aged 40-49 years who had recovered from COVID-19. The chain carries TRBV6-5 and TRBJ2-7; 11 bases fit TRBD2. The CDR3 nucleotides read TGTGCCAGCAGTAATAGCGGGAGGGCCGACCGGGAGCAGTACTTC. Translation: CASSNSGRADREQYF.